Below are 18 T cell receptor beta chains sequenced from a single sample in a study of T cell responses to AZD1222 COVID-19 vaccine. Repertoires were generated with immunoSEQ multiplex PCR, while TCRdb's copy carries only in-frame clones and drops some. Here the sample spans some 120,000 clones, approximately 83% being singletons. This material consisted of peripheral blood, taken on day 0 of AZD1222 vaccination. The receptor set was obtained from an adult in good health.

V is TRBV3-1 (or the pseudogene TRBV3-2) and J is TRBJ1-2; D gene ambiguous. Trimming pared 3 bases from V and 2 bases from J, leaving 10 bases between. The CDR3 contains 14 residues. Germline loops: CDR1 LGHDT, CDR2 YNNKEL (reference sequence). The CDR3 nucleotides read TGTGCCAGCAGCCAGGCCGGGGAGAACTATGGCTACACCTTC. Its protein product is CASSQAGENYGYTF.

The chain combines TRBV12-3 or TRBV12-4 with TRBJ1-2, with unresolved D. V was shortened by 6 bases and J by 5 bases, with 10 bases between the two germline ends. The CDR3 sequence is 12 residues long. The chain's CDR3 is CASSLDGYGYTF. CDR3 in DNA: TGTGCCAGCAGCCTCGACGGATATGGCTACACCTTC.

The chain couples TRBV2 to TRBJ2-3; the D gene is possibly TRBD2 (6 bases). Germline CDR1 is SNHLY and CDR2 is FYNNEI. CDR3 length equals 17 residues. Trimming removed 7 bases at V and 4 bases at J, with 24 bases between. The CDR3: CASTSPRWGVSADTQYF. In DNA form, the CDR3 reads TGTGCCAGCACCTCCCCCCGGTGGGGGGTATCGGCAGATACGCAGTATTTT.

CDR3 residues: CASSVGYYGGYTF. The CDR3 DNA sequence: TGTGCCAGCAGTGTGGGATACTATGGTGGCTACACCTTC. This chain uses TRBV25-1 with TRBJ1-2, with D unclear. V was pared by 4 bases and J by 7 bases, with 13 bases between. CDR3 length: 13 amino acids. Per germline, CDR1 MGHDK and CDR2 SYGVNS.

The CDR3 DNA follows: TGTGCCAGCACCAAAGACCCCGGGGGGGGGAACTCCTACAATGAGCAGTTCTTC. Amino acid sequence: CASTKDPGGGNSYNEQFF. The chain has TRBV21-1 and TRBJ2-1; TRBD2 reflects the table's D call only, with no check against the DNA. TRBV21-1 is annotated as a pseudogene. There are 18 residues in the CDR3.

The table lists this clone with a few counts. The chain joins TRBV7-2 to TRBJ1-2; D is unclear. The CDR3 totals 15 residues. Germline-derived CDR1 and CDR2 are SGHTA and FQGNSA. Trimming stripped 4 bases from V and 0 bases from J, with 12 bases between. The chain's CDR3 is CASSSTPTPNYGYTF. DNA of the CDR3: TGTGCCAGCAGCTCGACACCGACCCCTAACTATGGCTACACCTTC. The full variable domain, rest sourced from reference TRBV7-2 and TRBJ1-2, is GAGVSQSPSNKVTEKGKDVELRCDPISGHTALYWYRQSLGQGLEFLIYFQGNSAPDKSGLPSDRFSAERTGGSVSTLTIQRTQQEDSAVYLCASSSTPTPNYGYTFGSGTRLTVV.

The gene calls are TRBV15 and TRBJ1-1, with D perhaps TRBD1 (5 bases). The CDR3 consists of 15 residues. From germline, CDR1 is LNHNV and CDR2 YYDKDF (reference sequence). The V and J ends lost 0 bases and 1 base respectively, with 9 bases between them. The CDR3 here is CATSRDRGGNTEAFF. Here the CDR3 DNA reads TGTGCCACCAGCAGAGATCGGGGGGGGAACACTGAAGCTTTCTTT.

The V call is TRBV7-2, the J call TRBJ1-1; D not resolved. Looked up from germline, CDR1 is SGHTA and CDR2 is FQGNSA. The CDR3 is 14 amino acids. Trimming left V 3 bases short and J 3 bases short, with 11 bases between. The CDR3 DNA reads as TGTGCCAGCAGCTTCACTTTAAGGCACACTGAAGCTTTCTTT. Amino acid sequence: CASSFTLRHTEAFF.

CDR3 loop: CASSWGSGNQPQHF. In DNA, the CDR3 is TGTGCCAGCAGTTGGGGGTCGGGGAATCAGCCCCAGCATTTT. The chain links TRBV28 to TRBJ1-5; TRBD1 is a possible D gene (5 bases). CDR3 length equals 14 residues. Germline-derived CDR1 and CDR2 are MDHEN and SYDVKM. V shed 4 bases and J shed 4 bases, with 11 bases lying between them.

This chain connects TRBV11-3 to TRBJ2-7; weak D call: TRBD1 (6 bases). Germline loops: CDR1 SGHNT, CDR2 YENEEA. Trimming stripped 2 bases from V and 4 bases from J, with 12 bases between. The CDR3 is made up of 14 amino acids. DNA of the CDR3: TGTGCCAGCAGCTTAAACAGGGCGGTATACGAGCAGTACTTC. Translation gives CASSLNRAVYEQYF.

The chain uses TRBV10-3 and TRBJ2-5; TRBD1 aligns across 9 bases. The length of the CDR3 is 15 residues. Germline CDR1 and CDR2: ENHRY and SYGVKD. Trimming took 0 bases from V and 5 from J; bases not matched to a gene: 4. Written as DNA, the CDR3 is TGTGCCATCAGTGAGTCAACAGGGGGCGCGGAGACCCAGTACTTC. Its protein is CAISESTGGAETQYF.

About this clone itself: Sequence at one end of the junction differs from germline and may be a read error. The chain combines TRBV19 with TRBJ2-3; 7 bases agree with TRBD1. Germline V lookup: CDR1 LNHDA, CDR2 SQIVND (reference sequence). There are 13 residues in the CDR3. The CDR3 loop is CASSIDLTGAQVF. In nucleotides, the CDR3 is TGTGCCAGTAGTATAGATCTAACAGGGGCTCAGGTTTTT.

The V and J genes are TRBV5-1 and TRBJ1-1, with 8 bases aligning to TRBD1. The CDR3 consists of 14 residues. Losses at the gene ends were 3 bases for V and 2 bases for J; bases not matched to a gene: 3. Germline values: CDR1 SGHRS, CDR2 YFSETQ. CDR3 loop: CASSYGQGNTEAFF. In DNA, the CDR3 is TGCGCCAGCAGCTACGGACAGGGTAACACTGAAGCTTTCTTT. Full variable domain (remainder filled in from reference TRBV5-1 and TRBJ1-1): KAGVTQTPRYLIKTRGQQVTLSCSPISGHRSVSWYQQTPGQGLQFLFEYFSETQRNKGNFPGRFSGRQFSNSRSEMNVSTLELGDSALYLCASSYGQGNTEAFFGQGTRLTVV.

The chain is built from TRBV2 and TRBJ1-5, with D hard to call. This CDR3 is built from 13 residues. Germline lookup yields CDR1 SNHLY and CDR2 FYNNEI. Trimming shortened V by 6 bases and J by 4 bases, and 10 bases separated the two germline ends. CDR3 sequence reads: CASRDRTNQPQHF. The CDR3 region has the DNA TGTGCCAGCAGGGACCGTACGAATCAGCCCCAGCATTTT.

Here the CDR3 reads CASAFGTDTEAFF. CDR3 DNA: TGTGCCTCGGCATTCGGGACCGACACTGAAGCTTTCTTT. This sequence joins TRBV30 and TRBJ1-1; tentative D call: TRBD1 (5 bases). Germline CDR1 and CDR2: GTSNPN and SVGIG (reference sequence). The CDR3 is 13 amino acids. V was clipped by 7 bases and J by 3 bases, with 15 bases between them.

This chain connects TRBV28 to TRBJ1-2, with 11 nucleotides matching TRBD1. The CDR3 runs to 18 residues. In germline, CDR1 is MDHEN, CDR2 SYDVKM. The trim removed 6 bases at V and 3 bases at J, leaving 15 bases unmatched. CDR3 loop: CASRTLRTGGRKDYGYTF. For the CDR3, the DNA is TGTGCCAGCAGGACTTTAAGGACAGGGGGCCGAAAGGACTATGGCTACACCTTC.

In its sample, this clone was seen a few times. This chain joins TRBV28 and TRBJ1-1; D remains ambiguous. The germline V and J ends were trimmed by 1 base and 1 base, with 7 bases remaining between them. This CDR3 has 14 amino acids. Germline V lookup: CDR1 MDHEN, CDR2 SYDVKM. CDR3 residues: CASSLSGPNTEAFF. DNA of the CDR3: TGTGCCAGCAGTTTATCGGGTCCGAACACTGAAGCTTTCTTT.

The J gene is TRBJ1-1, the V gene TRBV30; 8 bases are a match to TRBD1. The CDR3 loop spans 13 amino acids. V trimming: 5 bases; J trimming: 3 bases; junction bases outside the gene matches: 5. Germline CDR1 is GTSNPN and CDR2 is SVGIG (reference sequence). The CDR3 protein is CAWETGEDTEAFF. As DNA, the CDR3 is TGTGCCTGGGAGACAGGGGAAGACACTGAAGCTTTCTTT.